This entry is about one T cell receptor beta chain. Its target is unknown. This entry belongs to a study of cytomegalovirus exposure and HLA in healthy donors. Whole-study findings and limits: Associated with cytomegalovirus, according to the listing, were around 160 TCR beta chains. An analysis was carried out at a later point. It showed that HLA-associated TCR beta chains were more clonally expanded than equally common non-associated chains.

Trimming took 5 bases from V and 0 from J, leaving 11 bases between them. This CDR3 region has 16 residues. The V gene's germline CDR1 is MDHEN and CDR2 SYDVKM. PCR employed 60 Vbeta and 13 Jbeta primers. Source study methods: Among the unique TCR beta chains that a later analysis counted, around 82 million in all, roughly 11 million were shared. Generated by immunoSEQ multiplex PCR, the TCRdb table keeps only in-frame clones and is missing some. The DNA gave D and trimming, while V, J and clone size come from that table. The table includes some 160,000 clones, approximately 78% detected once. The V call is TRBV28, the J call TRBJ2-6; D is possibly TRBD1 (5 bases). Sequencing was carried out using PBMCs. This TCR derives from a male donor in good health and CMV-seronegative. The CDR3 sequence is CASSRGFGSGANVLTF. The CDR3 coding sequence is TGTGCCAGCAGTAGGGGTTTCGGCTCTGGGGCCAACGTCCTGACTTTC.